This T cell receptor (beta chain) was obtained from a study of T cells in Graves' hyperthyroidism and ophthalmopathy. Study outcomes and limitations: Most thyroid clonotypes with frequency above 0.001 were detected in blood.

This CDR3 has 14 amino acids. Trimming cost V 3 bases and J 1 base, with 9 bases left between them. Germline V CDR1 and CDR2: SNHLY, FYNNEI. The definition of stable Graves' hyperthyroidism was no ophthalmopathy progression within 18 months. PBMCs were collected from an approximately 9.3 ml volume of fresh peripheral blood. Amplification of TCR beta CDR3 regions used RNA as the template. The study used the HTBI primer set for a first-round RT-PCR of the TCR CDR3. TCRdb re-derived calls from the multiplex PCR reads in MiXCR, one entry per CDR3 protein. The data contain around 420,000 distinct CDR3 sequences, around 14% of them singletons. This clonotype came up many times. Its target is unknown.

Sequenced: blood. The rearrangement uses TRBV2 and TRBJ1-1; perhaps TRBD1 as D (5 bases). The TCR originated in a woman aged 18-35 years with Graves' hyperthyroidism. CDR3 sequence reads: CASSEWQGNTEAFF. The CDR3 DNA reads as TGTGCCAGCAGTGAGTGGCAGGGGAACACTGAAGCTTTCTTT.